This T cell receptor beta chain was sequenced for a study of post-analysis software for immune sequencing data. Overall study findings and caveats: In patients, TRBV5-6, TRBV5-1 and TRBV20-1 belonged to five TRBV segments found more frequently than in controls.

Notes on this clonotype: What it recognizes is unknown.

TCR beta libraries were prepared from cDNA with unique molecular identifiers. TCRdb re-derived calls from the PCR reads in MiXCR, one entry per CDR3 protein. In the table there are roughly 800,000 distinct CDR3 sequences, 25% to 30% of which are singletons. Germline CDR1 DFQATT, CDR2 SNEGSKA (reference sequence). The CDR3 loop spans 16 amino acids. What was sequenced was blood. This sequence was found in a girl between 5 and 17 years old with multiple sclerosis. This chain uses TRBV20-1 with TRBJ2-1; D unresolved. CDR3 DNA sequence: TGCAGCCCAGCTCCGACTTTCCGGACCGACTACAATGAGCAGTTCTTC. Protein sequence: CSPAPTFRTDYNEQFF.